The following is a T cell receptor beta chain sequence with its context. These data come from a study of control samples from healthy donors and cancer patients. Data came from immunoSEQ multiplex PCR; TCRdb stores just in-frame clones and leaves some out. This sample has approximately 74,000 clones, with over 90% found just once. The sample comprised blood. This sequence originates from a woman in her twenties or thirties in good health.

The CDR3 nucleotides read TGTGCCAGCAGCCTCACCGGGACTAGCGGCACCGGGGAGCTGTTTTTT. It codes for CASSLTGTSGTGELFF. J is TRBJ2-2 and V is TRBV9; 11 nucleotides agree with TRBD2. J lost 4 bases, V lost 4 bases, and 6 bases had no gene match. This CDR3 spans 16 amino acids. Germline CDR1 and CDR2: SGDLS and YYNGEE.